These 19 T cell receptor beta chains were all obtained from the same sample, sequenced in a study of blood T cell repertoires in COVID-19. Clones were sequenced by immunoSEQ multiplex PCR, and TCRdb holds only the in-frame ones, with some missing. The sample lists 300,000 or so clones; about 90% were seen once. The sequenced sample was peripheral blood. The receptors were sampled from a woman aged 35 to 49 with acute or convalescent COVID-19.

The chain couples TRBV7-2 to TRBJ2-1; perhaps TRBD2 as D (6 bases). In germline, CDR1 is SGHTA, CDR2 FQGNSA. Trimming removed 1 base from V and 7 bases from J, with 20 bases in between. The CDR3 runs to 17 residues. The CDR3 sequence is CASSLVHSAGSSNEQFF. The CDR3 coding sequence is TGTGCCAGCAGCTTAGTCCATTCCGCGGGGTCCTCGAATGAGCAGTTCTTC.

The chain couples TRBV5-6 to TRBJ2-1, with 13 bases that match TRBD2. Germline V gene sequence: CDR1 SGHDT, CDR2 YYEEEE. The length of the CDR3 is 18 residues. The V gene end was trimmed by 4 bases and the J gene end by 0 bases; junction bases not matched to a gene: 7. The CDR3 coding sequence is TGTGCCAGCAGCCCCGTACTAGCGGGGGGGAGCTCCTACAATGAGCAGTTCTTC. Translating it yields CASSPVLAGGSSYNEQFF.

The gene calls are TRBV5-4 and TRBJ2-4; a possible D gene is TRBD2 (6 bases). Trimming took 2 bases from V and 6 from J, leaving 12 bases between them. This CDR3 contains 14 residues. The germline V gene encodes CDR1 SGHNT and CDR2 YYREEE (reference sequence). CDR3 DNA: TGTGCCAGCAGCTTCGGGGACTCAGGAAACATTCAGTACTTC. Amino acids: CASSFGDSGNIQYF.

This clone was seen a single time. The V gene is TRBV24-1, the J gene TRBJ1-5; D gene uncertain. V was cut by 4 bases and J by 7 bases, with 7 bases left in between. Germline V CDR1 and CDR2: KGHDR, SFDVKD. This CDR3 contains 12 residues. CDR3 region: CATSEGAQPQHF. The CDR3 DNA sequence: TGTGCCACCAGTGAGGGAGCGCAGCCCCAGCATTTT.

This rearrangement joins TRBV24-1 to TRBJ1-1, with D possibly being TRBD1 (6 bases). Germline-derived CDR1 and CDR2 are KGHDR and SFDVKD. V was clipped by 7 bases and J by 3 bases, with 14 bases between them. This CDR3 has 14 residues. The CDR3 bases are TGTGCCACCAGAAATGGGGGCTTGGACACTGAAGCTTTCTTT. Residues: CATRNGGLDTEAFF.

CDR3 protein: CASSFGAGGYGYTF. As DNA, the CDR3 is TGTGCCAGCAGTTTTGGGGCAGGCGGCTATGGCTACACCTTC. The genes are TRBV27 and TRBJ1-2, with D possibly matching TRBD1 (5 bases). The germline CDR1 and CDR2 sequences are MNHEY and SMNVEV (reference sequence). The CDR3 loop spans 14 amino acids. V gave up 3 bases and J gave up 4 bases, with 12 bases separating them.

In its sample, this clone was seen once. The chain employs TRBV28 and TRBJ1-1, with D possibly being TRBD1 (5 bases). V was cut by 5 bases and J by 11 bases, with 15 bases left in between. This CDR3 has 12 residues. The germline V gene has CDR1 MDHEN and CDR2 SYDVKM. The CDR3 DNA reads as TGTGCCAGCAGTCAAAGACAGTGGGTGGCTTTCTTT. This gives the protein CASSQRQWVAFF.

The chain combines TRBV19 with TRBJ1-3; the D is unclear. The CDR3 runs 15 residues. Germline CDR1 reads LNHDA; CDR2 reads SQIVND (reference sequence). V lost 4 bases and J lost 2, with 12 bases in between. CDR3 coding DNA: TGTGCCAGTAGTAAAAACAGAGACACTGGAAACACCATATATTTT. Translation: CASSKNRDTGNTIYF.

This rearrangement joins TRBV14 to TRBJ1-1, with D hard to call. Germline V gene data show CDR1 as SGHDN and CDR2 as FVKESK. The V and J ends lost 5 bases and 1 base respectively, with 14 bases between them. The CDR3 spans 15 residues. CDR3 in DNA: TGTGCCAGCAGCATAAGTCTAAGACAGAACACTGAAGCTTTCTTT. It translates to CASSISLRQNTEAFF.

This clone was observed once. This chain uses TRBV7-9 with TRBJ2-6; D may be TRBD2 (7 bases). Trimming stripped 7 bases from V and 4 bases from J, with 20 bases between. From germline, CDR1 is SEHNR and CDR2 FQNEAQ (reference sequence). CDR3 length equals 17 residues. The CDR3: CASTQGQGRAGANVLTF. The DNA of the CDR3 is TGTGCCAGCACCCAAGGGCAGGGGAGGGCCGGGGCCAACGTCCTGACTTTC. The variable domain in full, completed from reference TRBV7-9 and TRBJ2-6, reads DTGVSQNPRHKITKRGQNVTFRCDPISEHNRLYWYRQTLGQGPEFLTYFQNEAQLEKSRLLSDRFSAERPKGSFSTLEIQRTEQGDSAMYLCASTQGQGRAGANVLTFGAGSRLTVL.

The V gene is TRBV2, the J gene TRBJ1-3, with D maybe TRBD1 (5 bases). The ends were cut back, 10 bases at V and 3 bases at J, with 19 bases in the middle. Germline loops: CDR1 SNHLY, CDR2 FYNNEI. This CDR3 region has 15 residues. The CDR3 spells CAIPELGRGGNTIYF. The CDR3 DNA sequence: TGTGCCATCCCCGAGCTGGGGCGAGGTGGAAACACCATATATTTT. Variable domain in full (rest from reference TRBV2 and TRBJ1-3): EPEVTQTPSHQVTQMGQEVILRCVPISNHLYFYWYRQILGQKVEFLVSFYNNEISEKSEIFDDQFSVERPDGSNFTLKIRSTKLEDSAMYFCAIPELGRGGNTIYFGEGSWLTVV.

This sequence joins TRBV19 and TRBJ1-3, with D possibly TRBD1 on 6 matching bases. The CDR3 runs to 13 residues. The germline V and J ends were trimmed by 7 bases and 5 bases, with 12 bases remaining between them. Germline CDR1 LNHDA, CDR2 SQIVND (reference sequence). The DNA of the CDR3 is TGTGCCAGTAAGGGGGAAGGAAGAAACACCATATATTTT. Its protein product is CASKGEGRNTIYF.

This clone was observed a single time. The genes are TRBV30 and TRBJ1-6; D possibly corresponds to TRBD1 (5 bases). Between the trimmed V and J ends, which lost 4 bases and 11 bases, there was a span of 24 bases. This CDR3 has 16 amino acids. Per the germline V gene, CDR1 is GTSNPN and CDR2 is SVGIG (reference sequence). The CDR3 coding sequence is TGTGCCTGGAAACAGCGGGGCCTTCTAGAGGGAACACCCCTCCACTTT. Its translation: CAWKQRGLLEGTPLHF. Full variable domain (remainder filled in from reference TRBV30 and TRBJ1-6): SQTIHQWPATLVQPVGSPLSLECTVEGTSNPNLYWYRQAAGRGLQLLFYSVGIGQISSEVPQNLSASRPQDRQFILSSKKLLLSDSGFYLCAWKQRGLLEGTPLHFGNGTRLTVT.

The chain is built from TRBV27 and TRBJ1-2; D is unresolved. The length of the CDR3 is 13 residues. V lost 0 bases and J lost 8, with 10 bases in between. CDR1 and CDR2 (germline): MNHEY, SMNVEV (reference sequence). The CDR3 spells CASSLSGSGGYTF. The CDR3 region has the DNA TGTGCCAGCAGTTTATCCGGCAGCGGAGGCTACACCTTC.

The V call is TRBV7-6, the J call TRBJ2-1; D is possibly TRBD1 (6 bases). Germline loops: CDR1 SGHVS, CDR2 FNYEAQ. The CDR3 loop spans 11 amino acids. Between the trimmed V and J ends, which lost 4 bases and 10 bases, there was a span of 8 bases. CDR3 bases: TGTGCCAGCAGCTCGCAGGGGGAGCAGTTCTTC. Its protein product is CASSSQGEQFF.

This clone was counted a few times. The rearrangement joins TRBV10-3 to TRBJ2-6, with 8 bases that match TRBD2. The CDR3 extends over 13 amino acids. The V gene's germline CDR1 is ENHRY and CDR2 SYGVKD. V lost 10 bases to trimming and J lost 5 bases; unmatched junction nucleotides: 4. The CDR3 loop reads CATGGVRANVLTF. Written as DNA, the CDR3 is TGTGCCACCGGGGGGGTGAGGGCCAACGTCCTGACTTTC.

The chain is built from TRBV12-3 or TRBV12-4 and TRBJ2-2, with TRBD2 as a possible D gene (5 bases). The ends were cut back, 8 bases at V and 3 bases at J, with 10 bases in the middle. The CDR3 length is 13 residues. CDR3: CASATSYTGELFF. DNA for the CDR3: TGTGCCAGCGCAACTAGTTACACCGGGGAGCTGTTTTTT.

The chain recombines TRBV19 with TRBJ1-3, with D possibly TRBD1 on 5 matching bases. In germline, CDR1 is LNHDA, CDR2 SQIVND (reference sequence). This CDR3 has 14 amino acids. V lost 6 bases and J 2 bases, leaving 11 bases between the germline ends. The CDR3 DNA is TGTGCCAGTAGCGCGGGGGGGACTGGAAACACCATATATTTT. It translates to CASSAGGTGNTIYF.

The genes are TRBV6-2 or TRBV6-3 and TRBJ2-7; D is undetermined. V shed 5 bases and J shed 2 bases, with 10 bases lying between them. CDR1 and CDR2 (germline): MNHEY, SVGEGT. The CDR3 totals 13 residues. The CDR3 nucleotides are TGTGCCAGCAGTCCGCAGGTAGCCTACGAGCAGTACGTC. As protein: CASSPQVAYEQYV.